This paragraph reports one T cell receptor beta chain. The data were taken from a study of shared clonotypes between healthy human individuals. CDR3 length: 16 residues. The trim removed 6 bases at V and 2 bases at J, leaving 6 bases unmatched. From germline, CDR1 is MNHNY and CDR2 SVGAGI (reference sequence). Profiling relied on immunoSEQ multiplex PCR, and the TCRdb table lists in-frame clones only, not all of them. The sample holds around 530,000 clones; roughly four fifths are singletons and the top ten take about 11%. The chain uses TRBV6-6 and TRBJ2-3, with 12 bases fitting TRBD2. The sequence came from a woman aged 40 to 49 in good health. Some clones in this sample may be carry-over from other donors' samples. The sequencing input was PBMCs. CDR3 sequence (DNA): TGTGCCAGCAGCCTTCGGACTAGCGGGATCACAGATACGCAGTATTTT. Protein: CASSLRTSGITDTQYF.